This T cell receptor (beta chain) was recorded in a study of radiotherapy plus CTLA-4 blockade in lung cancer. Overall study: Of the patients, 15% to 20% showed objective responses and about 30% attained disease control.

Data came from immunoSEQ multiplex PCR; TCRdb stores just in-frame clones and leaves some out. Here the sample spans about 49,000 clones, about three quarters being singletons. The CDR3 spans 16 residues. Germline CDR1 and CDR2: LNHDA and SQIVND (reference sequence). V shed 2 bases, J shed 7 bases, and the junction held 10 bases outside the gene matches. Regarding this clone: Its specificity is unknown.

Findings of the study overall: Blood-borne expansion of tumor-derived TCR clones followed radiotherapy plus ipilimumab.

The sequenced sample was peripheral blood, obtained from a patient treated with radiotherapy plus ipilimumab. The chain links TRBV19 to TRBJ2-7; TRBD1 aligns across 11 bases. The origin of this receptor is a human donor with non-small cell lung cancer who had a complete response to radiotherapy plus ipilimumab. The DNA for the CDR3 is TGTGCCAGTAGTATAAGCCCGGACAGGGGGCATGCAGAGCAGTACTTC. Its protein product is CASSISPDRGHAEQYF.